This T cell receptor (beta chain) was profiled in a study of OX40 agonist ivuxolimab in advanced cancers. Whole-study context: Allowance was made for prior anti-PD-1, anti-PD-L1 or anti-CTLA-4 therapy, and about 40% had some. Study conclusions and caveats: No antigen was identified for the clonally expanded peripheral T cells.

Germline V gene data show CDR1 as LNHDA and CDR2 as SQIVND (reference sequence). This CDR3 has 15 amino acids. With 5 bases clipped from V and 1 base from J, the junction kept 2 bases outside the gene matches. Repertoires were generated with immunoSEQ multiplex PCR, while TCRdb's copy carries only in-frame clones and drops some. The table shows 45,000 to 65,000 clones, with roughly nine tenths occurring only once. In the case of this clone: Its matching antigen is unknown.

Specimen: CD4+ or CD8+ T cells sorted from blood, collected in a trial of the OX40 agonist ivuxolimab. V usage is TRBV19 and J usage is TRBJ2-2, with 9 nucleotides matching TRBD2. This TCR was recovered from an adult with an advanced solid tumor such as melanoma, head and neck, liver or kidney cancer. CDR3: CASSGTSLNTGELFF. The CDR3 coding sequence is TGTGCCAGTAGTGGGACTAGCCTGAACACCGGGGAGCTGTTTTTT.